Listed here are 2 T cell receptor beta chains from one sample, sequenced in a study of cytomegalovirus exposure and HLA in healthy donors (dated by TCRdb to the late 2010s). The library was produced with the immunoSEQ multiplex PCR assay. A mixture of 60 forward primers for TCR Vbeta segments and 13 reverse primers for TCR Jbeta segments was used in the multiplex PCR. Not all clones reach the TCRdb copy of this immuneACCESS table, which keeps in-frame sequences only. Checked studies attribute under half of the gap to unresolved V genes and leave the rest unexplained. The sample table contains around 130,000 clones; only one count was recorded for roughly 71% of them. Less than 3.5% of the sample belongs to the ten largest clones. The material sequenced was PBMCs. The receptors come from a woman in her 40s in good health and CMV-seropositive.

V usage is TRBV9 and J usage is TRBJ1-4; D remains unclear. This CDR3 has 18 residues. The V gene's germline CDR1 is SGDLS and CDR2 YYNGEE. V lost 3 bases to trimming and J lost 0 bases, with 18 bases between them. Written as DNA, the CDR3 is TGTGCCAGCAGCGGACGAGGTGCCGGTTTTGCAACTAATGAAAAACTGTTTTTT. The encoded protein is CASSGRGAGFATNEKLFF.

The chain links TRBV6-5 to TRBJ2-7; no reliable D call. The germline gives CDR1 MNHEY, CDR2 SVGAGI. The V gene lost 2 bases and the J gene lost 0 bases, with 11 bases spanning the gap. The length of the CDR3 is 15 residues. CDR3 DNA: TGTGCCAGCAGTTACAGTCAGGCCAGCTCCTACGAGCAGTACTTC. This encodes CASSYSQASSYEQYF.